This T cell receptor beta chain was sequenced during a study of identical twins. Study-wide points: Insertion counts were lower in abundant cord blood beta clonotypes, a trend that memory repertoires did not show.

TCRdb reprocessed the 5' RACE reads via MiXCR and lists one record per CDR3 protein. The sample contains about 220,000 distinct CDR3 sequences, around 6.8% of which appear only once. A note on this clonotype: The antigen remains unidentified.

The germline gives CDR1 MNHNS, CDR2 SASEGT. V gave up 8 bases and J gave up 6 bases, with 16 bases separating them. CDR3 size: 14 residues. Another study also made use of these data, one on yellow fever vaccine responses in identical twins.

The V call is TRBV6-1, the J call TRBJ1-4, with a weak D call TRBD1 (5 bases). This receptor was taken from a woman aged 18-29 years in good health. The sequenced sample consisted of memory (CD45RO+) T cells sorted from blood. CDR3 nucleotides: TGTGCCAGCTCGGGGGGGAAAGGTTATGAAAAACTGTTTTTT. Residues: CASSGGKGYEKLFF.